One sample yielded the 10 T cell receptor beta chains listed below, sequenced in a study of neoadjuvant anti-PD-1 for oral cavity cancer. TCRdb's table, derived via immunoSEQ multiplex PCR, lists solely in-frame clones and lacks some. Among some 22,000 clones listed, around a quarter were seen once. Documented time point: after neoadjuvant nivolumab, at surgical resection. The sample consisted of tumor tissue, taken after nivolumab (anti-PD-1) treatment. The receptors stem from a person between 40 and 79 years old with oral cavity squamous cell carcinoma.

The chain is built from TRBV15 and TRBJ2-5; D is perhaps TRBD1 (6 bases). The CDR3 spans 12 residues. Per the germline V gene, CDR1 is LNHNV and CDR2 is YYDKDF (reference sequence). V was pared by 3 bases and J by 5 bases, with 7 bases between. CDR3 DNA: TGTGCCACCAGCAGGCAGGGGGAGACCCAGTACTTC. Protein sequence: CATSRQGETQYF.

This clone has ten or more counts. This chain uses TRBV5-1 with TRBJ1-5; D not certain. Germline CDR1 reads SGHRS; CDR2 reads YFSETQ. The CDR3 sequence is 14 residues long. V was clipped by 0 bases and J by 1 base, with 5 bases between them. CDR3 loop: CASSLGTSNQPQHF. CDR3 sequence (DNA): TGCGCCAGCAGCTTGGGTACGAGCAATCAGCCCCAGCATTTT. The variable domain in full, with the rest retrieved from reference TRBV5-1 and TRBJ1-5, is KAGVTQTPRYLIKTRGQQVTLSCSPISGHRSVSWYQQTPGQGLQFLFEYFSETQRNKGNFPGRFSGRQFSNSRSEMNVSTLELGDSALYLCASSLGTSNQPQHFGDGTRLSIL.

This sequence joins TRBV19 and TRBJ1-3, with D perhaps matching TRBD1 (6 bases). CDR3 length equals 14 residues. Trimming removed 8 bases from V and 7 bases from J, with 18 bases in between. Germline assignment: CDR1 LNHDA and CDR2 SQIVND (reference sequence). The CDR3 bases are TGTGCCAGTCGAGGATGGGGGCTACAGAACACCATATATTTT. Residues: CASRGWGLQNTIYF.

The chain has TRBV7-9 and TRBJ2-1, with 8 bases lining up with TRBD2. Looked up from germline, CDR1 is SEHNR and CDR2 is FQNEAQ (reference sequence). V was pared by 0 bases and J by 9 bases, with 7 bases of the junction left unmatched. CDR3 size: 15 residues. The CDR3 is CASSLAPAGDGEQFF. CDR3 nucleotide sequence: TGTGCCAGCAGCTTAGCGCCAGCGGGAGACGGTGAGCAGTTCTTC.

The CDR3 bases are TGTGCAACGGGCAATCAGCCCCAGCATTTT. Translating it yields CATGNQPQHF. The chain employs TRBV28 and TRBJ1-5; D call uncertain. This CDR3 is 10 amino acids long. CDR1 and CDR2 from the germline V gene are MDHEN and SYDVKM. Looking up the rest from reference TRBV28 and TRBJ1-5 gives the full variable domain: DVKVTQSSRYLVKRTGEKVFLECVQDMDHENMFWYRQDPGLGLRLIYFSYDVKMKEKGDIPEGYSVSREKKERFSLILESASTNQTSMYLCATGNQPQHFGDGTRLSIL.

The CDR3, as DNA: TGTGCCAGCAGCTTGGGGGACCGGGGCCGGGCGGGCGAGCAGTACTTC. This translates into CASSLGDRGRAGEQYF. The chain is built from TRBV7-9 and TRBJ2-7; D might be TRBD1 or TRBD2, each matching 5 bases. Trimming took 3 bases from V and 6 from J, leaving 21 bases between them. This CDR3 is 16 amino acids long. Germline CDR1 SEHNR, CDR2 FQNEAQ (reference sequence).

This clone was picked up a small number of times. The chain couples TRBV7-2 to TRBJ2-7; D call uncertain. CDR1 SGHTA and CDR2 FQGNSA come from the germline V gene. V was shortened by 3 bases and J by 1 base, with 10 bases between the two germline ends. CDR3 length equals 14 residues. The CDR3 DNA sequence: TGTGCCAGCAGCTTGACTCCTACATCCTACGAGCAGTACTTC. Translating gives CASSLTPTSYEQYF.

Here the CDR3 reads CASMGGPTETGEQYF. The CDR3 coding sequence is TGTGCCAGCATGGGGGGACCGACAGAGACGGGGGAGCAGTACTTC. The gene calls are TRBV2 and TRBJ2-7, with TRBD2 as a possible D gene (6 bases). V gave up 7 bases and J gave up 7 bases, with 23 bases separating them. The CDR3 spans 15 residues. The germline gives CDR1 SNHLY, CDR2 FYNNEI.

The rearrangement joins TRBV15 to TRBJ2-1; D may match TRBD1 or TRBD2 (5 bases each). Germline assignment: CDR1 LNHNV and CDR2 YYDKDF (reference sequence). The V gene lost 0 bases and the J gene lost 2 bases, with 8 bases spanning the gap. The CDR3 sequence is 15 residues long. The CDR3 DNA sequence: TGTGCCACCAGCAGAGAGGGGGATACCTACAATGAGCAGTTCTTC. Protein product: CATSREGDTYNEQFF.

In its sample, this clone was seen a few times. This chain connects TRBV5-1 to TRBJ1-4, with D uncertain. Trimming removed 4 bases at V and 6 bases at J, with 10 bases between. CDR1 SGHRS and CDR2 YFSETQ come from the germline V gene. The CDR3 loop spans 13 amino acids. CDR3 nucleotide sequence: TGCGCCAGCAGCGGCGGACCCCATGAAAAACTGTTTTTT. It specifies CASSGGPHEKLFF.